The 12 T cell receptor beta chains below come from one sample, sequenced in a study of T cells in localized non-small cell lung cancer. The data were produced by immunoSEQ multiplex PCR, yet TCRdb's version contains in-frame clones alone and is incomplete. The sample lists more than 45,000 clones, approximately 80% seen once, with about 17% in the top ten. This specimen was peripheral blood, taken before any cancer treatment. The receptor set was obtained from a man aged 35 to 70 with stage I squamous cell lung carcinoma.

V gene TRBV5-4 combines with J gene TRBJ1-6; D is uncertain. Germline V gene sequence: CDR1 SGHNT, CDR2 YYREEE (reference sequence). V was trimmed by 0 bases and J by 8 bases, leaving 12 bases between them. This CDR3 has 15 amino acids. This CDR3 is CASSLDVAFDSPLHF. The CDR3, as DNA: TGTGCCAGCAGCTTGGATGTGGCTTTTGATTCACCCCTCCACTTT. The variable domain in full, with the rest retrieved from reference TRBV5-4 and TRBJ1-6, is ETGVTQSPTHLIKTRGQQVTLRCSSQSGHNTVSWYQQALGQGPQFIFQYYREEENGRGNFPPRFSGLQFPNYSSELNVNALELDDSALYLCASSLDVAFDSPLHFGNGTRLTVT.

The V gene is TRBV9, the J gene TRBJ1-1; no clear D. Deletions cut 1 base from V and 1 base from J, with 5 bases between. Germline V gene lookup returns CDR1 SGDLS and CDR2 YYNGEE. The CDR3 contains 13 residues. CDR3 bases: TGTGCCAGCAGCGTATGGGAGAACACTGAAGCTTTCTTT. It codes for CASSVWENTEAFF.

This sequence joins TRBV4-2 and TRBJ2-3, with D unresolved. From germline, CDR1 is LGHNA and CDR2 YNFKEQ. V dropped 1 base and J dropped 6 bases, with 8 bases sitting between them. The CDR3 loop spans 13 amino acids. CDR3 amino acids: CASSQVVSDTQYF. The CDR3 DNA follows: TGTGCCAGCAGCCAAGTAGTCTCCGATACGCAGTATTTT.

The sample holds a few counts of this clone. This CDR3 is CASILSGGTRNEQFF. The CDR3 DNA follows: TGTGCCAGCATCCTCAGCGGGGGAACCCGCAATGAGCAGTTCTTC. The rearrangement joins TRBV28 to TRBJ2-1; 8 nucleotides align to TRBD2. Germline V gene lookup returns CDR1 MDHEN and CDR2 SYDVKM. Trimming at V came to 7 bases and at J to 6 bases, leaving 11 bases not matched to a gene. This CDR3 spans 15 amino acids.

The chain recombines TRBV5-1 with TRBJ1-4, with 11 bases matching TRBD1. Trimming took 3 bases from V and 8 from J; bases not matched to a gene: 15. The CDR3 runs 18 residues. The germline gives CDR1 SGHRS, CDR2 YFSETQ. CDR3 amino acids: CASSSTGTGGLVQEKLFF. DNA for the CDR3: TGCGCCAGCAGCTCTACCGGGACAGGGGGACTGGTGCAGGAAAAACTGTTTTTT.

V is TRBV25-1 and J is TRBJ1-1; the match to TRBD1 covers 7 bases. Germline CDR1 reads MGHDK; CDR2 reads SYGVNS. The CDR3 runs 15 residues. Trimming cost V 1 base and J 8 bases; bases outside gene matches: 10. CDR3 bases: TGTGCCAGCAGTGAATTCCGGGAGGGGGCTACAGAAGCTTTCTTT. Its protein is CASSEFREGATEAFF.

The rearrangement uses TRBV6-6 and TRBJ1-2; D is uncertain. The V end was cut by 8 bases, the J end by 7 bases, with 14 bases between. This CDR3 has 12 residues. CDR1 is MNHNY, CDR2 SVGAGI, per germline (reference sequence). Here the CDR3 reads CASGIGTGGYTF. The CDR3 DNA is TGTGCCAGCGGTATAGGCACTGGTGGCTACACCTTC.

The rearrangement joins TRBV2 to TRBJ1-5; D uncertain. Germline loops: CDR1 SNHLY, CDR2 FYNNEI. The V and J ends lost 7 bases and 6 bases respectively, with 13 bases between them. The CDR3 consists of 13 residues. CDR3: CASMSRALQPQHF. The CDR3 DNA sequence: TGTGCCAGCATGAGTAGGGCACTTCAGCCCCAGCATTTT.

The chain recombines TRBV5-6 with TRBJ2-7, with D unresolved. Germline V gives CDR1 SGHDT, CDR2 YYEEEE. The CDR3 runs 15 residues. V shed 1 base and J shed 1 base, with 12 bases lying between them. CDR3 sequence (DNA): TGTGCCAGCAGCTTGTTAGGACGCTCATCCTACGAGCAGTACTTC. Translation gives CASSLLGRSSYEQYF.

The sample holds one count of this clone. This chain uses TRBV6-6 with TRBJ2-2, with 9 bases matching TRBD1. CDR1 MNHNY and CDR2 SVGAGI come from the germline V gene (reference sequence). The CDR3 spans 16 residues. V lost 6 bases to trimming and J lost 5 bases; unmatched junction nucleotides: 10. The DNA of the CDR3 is TGTGCCAGCAGGGGGGGGACAGGGCGGAGGACCGGGGAGCTGTTTTTT. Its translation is CASRGGTGRRTGELFF.

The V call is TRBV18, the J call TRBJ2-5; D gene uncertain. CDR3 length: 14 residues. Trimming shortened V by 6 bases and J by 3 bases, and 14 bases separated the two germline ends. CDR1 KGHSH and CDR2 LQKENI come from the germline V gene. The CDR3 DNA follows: TGTGCCAGCTCCCTGAGCCACGGTGAAGAGACCCAGTACTTC. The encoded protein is CASSLSHGEETQYF.

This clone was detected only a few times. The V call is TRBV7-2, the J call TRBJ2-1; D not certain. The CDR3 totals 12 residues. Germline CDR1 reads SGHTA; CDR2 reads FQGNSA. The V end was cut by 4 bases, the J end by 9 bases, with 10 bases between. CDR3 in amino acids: CASSYQSREQFF. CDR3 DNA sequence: TGTGCCAGCAGCTACCAGTCGCGTGAGCAGTTCTTC.